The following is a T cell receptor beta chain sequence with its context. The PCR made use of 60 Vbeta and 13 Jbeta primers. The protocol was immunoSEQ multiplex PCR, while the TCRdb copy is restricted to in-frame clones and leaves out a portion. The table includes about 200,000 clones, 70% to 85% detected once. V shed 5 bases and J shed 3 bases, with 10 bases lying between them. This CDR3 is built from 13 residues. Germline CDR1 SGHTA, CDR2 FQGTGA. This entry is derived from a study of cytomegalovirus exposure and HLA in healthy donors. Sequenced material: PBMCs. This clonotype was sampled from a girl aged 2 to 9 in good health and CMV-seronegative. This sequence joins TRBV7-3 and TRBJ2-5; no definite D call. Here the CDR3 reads CASSPTREETQYF. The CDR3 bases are TGTGCCAGCAGCCCCACCCGGGAAGAGACCCAGTACTTC.